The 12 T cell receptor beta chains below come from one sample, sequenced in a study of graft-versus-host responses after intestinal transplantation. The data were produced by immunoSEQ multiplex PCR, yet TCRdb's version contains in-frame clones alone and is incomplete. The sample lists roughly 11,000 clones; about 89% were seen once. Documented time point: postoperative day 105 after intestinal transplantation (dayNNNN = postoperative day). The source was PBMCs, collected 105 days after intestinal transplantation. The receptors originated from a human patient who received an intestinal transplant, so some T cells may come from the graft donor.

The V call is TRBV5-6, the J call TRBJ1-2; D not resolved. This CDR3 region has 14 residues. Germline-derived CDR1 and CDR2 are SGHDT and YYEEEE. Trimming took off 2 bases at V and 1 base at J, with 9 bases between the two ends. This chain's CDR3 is CASSFGGLNYGYTF. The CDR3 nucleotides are TGTGCCAGCAGCTTTGGAGGTCTTAACTATGGCTACACCTTC.

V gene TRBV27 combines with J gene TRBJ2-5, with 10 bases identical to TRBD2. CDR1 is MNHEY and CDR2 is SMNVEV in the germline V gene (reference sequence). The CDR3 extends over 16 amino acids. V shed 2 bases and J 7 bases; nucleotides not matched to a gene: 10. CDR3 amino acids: CASSLKLAGAGVTQYF. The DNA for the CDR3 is TGTGCCAGCAGTTTAAAGCTAGCGGGAGCTGGGGTGACCCAGTACTTC.

The CDR3: CASSDPTSGAKTQYF. CDR3 in DNA: TGTGCCAGCAGTGACCCGACTAGCGGGGCGAAGACCCAGTACTTC. This sequence joins TRBV2 and TRBJ2-5; the match to TRBD2 covers 11 bases. CDR3 size: 15 residues. V gave up 3 bases and J gave up 6 bases; unmatched junction bases: 6. Germline V gene sequence: CDR1 SNHLY, CDR2 FYNNEI.

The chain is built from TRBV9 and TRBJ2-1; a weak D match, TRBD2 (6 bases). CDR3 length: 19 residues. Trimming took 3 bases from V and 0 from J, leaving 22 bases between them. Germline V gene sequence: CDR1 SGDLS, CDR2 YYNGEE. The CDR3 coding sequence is TGTGCCAGCAGCGGGTCCGGGACTCAATATAAGAGCTCCTACAATGAGCAGTTCTTC. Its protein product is CASSGSGTQYKSSYNEQFF.

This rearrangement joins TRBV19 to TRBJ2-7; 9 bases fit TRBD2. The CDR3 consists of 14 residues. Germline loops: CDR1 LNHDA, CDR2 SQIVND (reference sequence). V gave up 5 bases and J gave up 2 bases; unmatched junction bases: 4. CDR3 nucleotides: TGTGCCAGTAGTTTGGCTAGCGGGACCTACGAGCAGTACTTC. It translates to CASSLASGTYEQYF.

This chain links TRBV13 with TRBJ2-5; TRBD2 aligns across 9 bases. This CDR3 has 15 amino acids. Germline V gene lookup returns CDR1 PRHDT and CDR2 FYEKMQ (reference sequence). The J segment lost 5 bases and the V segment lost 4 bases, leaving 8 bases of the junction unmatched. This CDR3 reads CASSSGTSPLETQYF. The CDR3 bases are TGTGCCAGCAGCTCGGGGACTAGCCCGTTGGAGACCCAGTACTTC.

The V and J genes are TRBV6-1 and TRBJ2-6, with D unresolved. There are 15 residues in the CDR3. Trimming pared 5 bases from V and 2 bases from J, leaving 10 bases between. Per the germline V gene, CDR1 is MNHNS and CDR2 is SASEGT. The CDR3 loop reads CASSLEPAGANVLTF. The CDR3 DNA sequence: TGTGCCAGCAGTCTCGAGCCTGCTGGGGCCAACGTCCTGACTTTC.

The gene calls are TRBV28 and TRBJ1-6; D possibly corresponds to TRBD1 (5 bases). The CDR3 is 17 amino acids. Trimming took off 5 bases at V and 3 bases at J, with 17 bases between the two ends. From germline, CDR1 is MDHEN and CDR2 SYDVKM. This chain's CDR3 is CASSGGTGHIYNSPLHF. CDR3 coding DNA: TGTGCCAGCAGTGGTGGGACCGGACACATCTATAATTCACCCCTCCACTTT.

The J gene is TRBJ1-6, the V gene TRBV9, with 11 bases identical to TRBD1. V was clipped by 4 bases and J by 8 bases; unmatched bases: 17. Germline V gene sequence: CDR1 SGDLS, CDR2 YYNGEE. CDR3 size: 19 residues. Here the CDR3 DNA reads TGTGCCAGCAGCCCCGCCCCCGGGACAGGGGGTTTTGGGGATTCACCCCTCCACTTT. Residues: CASSPAPGTGGFGDSPLHF.

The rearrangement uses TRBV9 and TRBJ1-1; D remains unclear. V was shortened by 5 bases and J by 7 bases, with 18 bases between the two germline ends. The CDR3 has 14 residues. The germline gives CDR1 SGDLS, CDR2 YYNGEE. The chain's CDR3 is CASSDVRADLEAFF. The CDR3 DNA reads TGTGCCAGCAGTGATGTTAGGGCCGACCTTGAAGCTTTCTTT.

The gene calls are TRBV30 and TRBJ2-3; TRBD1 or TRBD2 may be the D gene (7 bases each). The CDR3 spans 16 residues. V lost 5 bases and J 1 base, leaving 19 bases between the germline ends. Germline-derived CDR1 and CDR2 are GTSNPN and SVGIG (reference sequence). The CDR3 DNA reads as TGTGCCTGGGTAAGCGGGCGGGGGACAGGCACAGATACGCAGTATTTT. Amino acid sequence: CAWVSGRGTGTDTQYF.

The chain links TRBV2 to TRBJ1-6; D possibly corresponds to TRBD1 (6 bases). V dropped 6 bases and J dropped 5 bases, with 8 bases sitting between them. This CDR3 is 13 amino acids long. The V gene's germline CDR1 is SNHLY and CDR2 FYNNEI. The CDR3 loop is CASSGTNNSPLHF. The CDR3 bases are TGTGCCAGCAGCGGGACAAATAATTCACCCCTCCACTTT.